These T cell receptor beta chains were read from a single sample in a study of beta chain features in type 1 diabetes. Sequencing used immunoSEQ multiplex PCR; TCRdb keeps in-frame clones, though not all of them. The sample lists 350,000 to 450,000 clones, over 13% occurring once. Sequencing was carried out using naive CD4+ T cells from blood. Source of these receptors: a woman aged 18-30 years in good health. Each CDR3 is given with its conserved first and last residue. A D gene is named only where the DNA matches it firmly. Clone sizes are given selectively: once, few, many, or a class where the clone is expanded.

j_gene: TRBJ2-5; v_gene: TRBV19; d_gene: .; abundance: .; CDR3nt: TGTGCCAGTAGTAGTGAGCGTAGGATGGAGACCCAGTACTTC; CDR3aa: CASSSERRMETQYF
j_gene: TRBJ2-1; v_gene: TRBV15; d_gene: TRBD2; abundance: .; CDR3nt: TGTGCCACCAGCAGAGATGGGGCGGGAGGGCCTCGGAATGAGCAGTTCTTC; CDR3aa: CATSRDGAGGPRNEQFF
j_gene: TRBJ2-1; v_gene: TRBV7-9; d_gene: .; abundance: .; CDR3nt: TGTGCCAGCAGCATCCTAGGAGGGAACAATGAGCAGTTCTTC; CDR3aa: CASSILGGNNEQFF
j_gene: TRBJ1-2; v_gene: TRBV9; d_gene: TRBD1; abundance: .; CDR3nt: TGTGCCAGCAGCGTCGGGCACAGGGGGAACGGCTACACCTTC; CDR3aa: CASSVGHRGNGYTF
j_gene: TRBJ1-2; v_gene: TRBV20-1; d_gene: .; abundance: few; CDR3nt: TGCAGTGCCCACAGGGTCTATGGCTACACCTTC; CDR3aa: CSAHRVYGYTF
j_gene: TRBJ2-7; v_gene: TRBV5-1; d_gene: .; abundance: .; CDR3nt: TGCGCCAGCAGCTTGGATCTCGAGCAGTACTTC; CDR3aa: CASSLDLEQYF
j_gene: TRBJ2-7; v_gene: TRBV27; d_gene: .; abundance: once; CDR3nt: TGTGCCAGCAGAAGGGGTAGTGGCTACGAGCAGTACTTC; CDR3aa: CASRRGSGYEQYF
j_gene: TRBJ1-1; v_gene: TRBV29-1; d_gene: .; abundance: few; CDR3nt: TGCAGCGTTGGAGGAGTGTTTAGAAATGAAGCTTTCTTT; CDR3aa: CSVGGVFRNEAFF
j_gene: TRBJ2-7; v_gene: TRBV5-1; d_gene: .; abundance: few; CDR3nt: TGCGCCAGCAGCCAGCGGGTCTCTAGCTCCTACGAGCAGTACTTC; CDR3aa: CASSQRVSSSYEQYF
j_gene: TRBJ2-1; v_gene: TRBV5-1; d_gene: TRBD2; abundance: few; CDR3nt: TGCGCCAGCAGCTTGCCAAGCGGGAGGGGGAATGAGCAGTTCTTC; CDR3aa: CASSLPSGRGNEQFF
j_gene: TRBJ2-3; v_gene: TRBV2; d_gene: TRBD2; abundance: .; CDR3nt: TGTGCCAGCAGTGACAGGGCGGGAGGGTCAAAAGATACGCAGTATTTT; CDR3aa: CASSDRAGGSKDTQYF
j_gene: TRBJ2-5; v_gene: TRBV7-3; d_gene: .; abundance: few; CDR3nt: TGTGCCAGCAGCTTAAATCGTGGGGGGAGTCAGGAGACCCAGTACTTC; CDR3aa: CASSLNRGGSQETQYF
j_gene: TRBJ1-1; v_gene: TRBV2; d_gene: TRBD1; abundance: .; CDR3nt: TGTGCCAGCGCCAGACAGGGGCACACTGAAGCTTTCTTT; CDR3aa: CASARQGHTEAFF
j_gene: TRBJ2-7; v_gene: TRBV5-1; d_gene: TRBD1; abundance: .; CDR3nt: TGCGCCAGCAGCGTCACAGGGGGCTCATCCTACGAGCAGTACTTC; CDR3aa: CASSVTGGSSYEQYF
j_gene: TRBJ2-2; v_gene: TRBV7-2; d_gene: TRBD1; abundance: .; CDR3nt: TGTGCCAGCAGCCCCCGGACAGGGGGCTTGAACACCGGGGAGCTGTTTTTT; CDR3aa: CASSPRTGGLNTGELFF